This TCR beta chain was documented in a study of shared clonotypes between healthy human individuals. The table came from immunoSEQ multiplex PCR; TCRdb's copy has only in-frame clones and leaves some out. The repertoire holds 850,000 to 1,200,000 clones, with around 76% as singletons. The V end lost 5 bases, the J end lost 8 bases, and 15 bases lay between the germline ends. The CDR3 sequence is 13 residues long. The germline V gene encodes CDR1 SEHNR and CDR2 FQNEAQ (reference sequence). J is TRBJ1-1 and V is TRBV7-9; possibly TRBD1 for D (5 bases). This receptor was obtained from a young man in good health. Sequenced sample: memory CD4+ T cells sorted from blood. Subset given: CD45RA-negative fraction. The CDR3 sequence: CASSIDSGSEAFF. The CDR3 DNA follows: TGTGCCAGCAGCATTGACAGCGGGTCGGAAGCTTTCTTT.